This record covers a single TCR beta chain. This entry is derived from a study of blood T cell repertoires in COVID-19. Across the study: The United States, Italy and Spain supplied acute and convalescent COVID-19 samples. PBMCs, B-cell-depleted T cells, or T cells were the source of the cDNA or gDNA that made up the material.

In the study's own analysis: For nucleated cells, counts were estimated from reference gene primer amplification. The protocol was immunoSEQ multiplex PCR, while the TCRdb copy is restricted to in-frame clones and leaves out a portion. V, J and clone size reflect that table, while D and trimming were determined from the DNA. The repertoire holds 110,000 to 150,000 clones, about 87% seen once, with over 9% in the top ten. This CDR3 is 16 amino acids long. Trimming took 5 bases from V and 0 from J; bases not matched to a gene: 6. Germline-derived CDR1 and CDR2 are LNHDA and SQIVND (reference sequence). Everyone who took part was roughly 18 to 90 years old, and they came from 20 to 25 US areas.

This chain links TRBV19 with TRBJ2-4, with 8 positions matching TRBD1. This TCR was sampled from a man in his 60s who had recovered from COVID-19. Sequenced sample: PBMCs or T cells enriched from blood (not recorded which). The CDR3 DNA sequence: TGTGCCAGTAGTGAGGGTCAGGGGGCAGCCAAAAACATTCAGTACTTC. Its translation is CASSEGQGAAKNIQYF.